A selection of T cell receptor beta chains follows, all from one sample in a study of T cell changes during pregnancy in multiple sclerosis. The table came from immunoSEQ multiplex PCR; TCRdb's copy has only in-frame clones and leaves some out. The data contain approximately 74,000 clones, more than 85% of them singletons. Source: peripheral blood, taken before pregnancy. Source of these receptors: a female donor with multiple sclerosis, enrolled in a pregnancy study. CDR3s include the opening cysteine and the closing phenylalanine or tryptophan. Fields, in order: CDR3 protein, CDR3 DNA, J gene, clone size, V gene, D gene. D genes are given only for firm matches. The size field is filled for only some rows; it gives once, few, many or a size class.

CDR3 protein: CASSDRLFLFF
CDR3 DNA: TGTGCCAGCAGTGATCGACTGTTCTTGTTCTTC
J gene: TRBJ2-1
clone size: -
V gene: TRBV6-1
D gene: -

CDR3 protein: CASSLVGTGGNQPQHF
CDR3 DNA: TGTGCCAGCAGCTTAGTGGGTACAGGGGGGAATCAGCCCCAGCATTTT
J gene: TRBJ1-5
clone size: -
V gene: TRBV7-2
D gene: TRBD1

CDR3 protein: CASSLYRGLGETQYF
CDR3 DNA: TGTGCCAGCAGCTTGTATAGGGGGCTGGGGGAGACCCAGTACTTC
J gene: TRBJ2-5
clone size: -
V gene: TRBV5-6
D gene: TRBD1

CDR3 protein: CASRLAGGVQDTQYF
CDR3 DNA: TGTGCCAGTAGGCTAGCGGGGGGGGTTCAAGATACGCAGTATTTT
J gene: TRBJ2-3
clone size: once
V gene: TRBV19
D gene: TRBD2

CDR3 protein: CASSRTRDRGVDEQYF
CDR3 DNA: TGCGCCAGCAGCCGAACCAGGGACAGGGGTGTCGACGAGCAGTACTTC
J gene: TRBJ2-7
clone size: once
V gene: TRBV5-1
D gene: TRBD1

CDR3 protein: CASSAVQETQYF
CDR3 DNA: TGTGCCAGCAGTGCAGTTCAAGAGACCCAGTACTTC
J gene: TRBJ2-5
clone size: -
V gene: TRBV6-1
D gene: -

CDR3 protein: CASSRYPSSSGPTDTQYF
CDR3 DNA: TGTGCCAGCAGCCGCTATCCTTCATCTAGCGGGCCCACAGATACGCAGTATTTT
J gene: TRBJ2-3
clone size: -
V gene: TRBV11-2
D gene: TRBD2

CDR3 protein: CASSTGTSGNTGELFF
CDR3 DNA: TGCGCCAGCAGCACCGGGACTAGCGGGAACACCGGGGAGCTGTTTTTT
J gene: TRBJ2-2
clone size: -
V gene: TRBV10-1
D gene: TRBD2

CDR3 protein: CASSGLAGVDEQFF
CDR3 DNA: TGCGCCAGCAGCGGACTAGCGGGAGTTGATGAGCAGTTCTTC
J gene: TRBJ2-1
clone size: once
V gene: TRBV5-1
D gene: TRBD2

CDR3 protein: CASSVGTVGTDTQYF
CDR3 DNA: TGTGCCAGCAGCGTGGGGACAGTGGGCACAGATACGCAGTATTTT
J gene: TRBJ2-3
clone size: few
V gene: TRBV7-9
D gene: TRBD1

CDR3 protein: CAGGRGPSSYNEQFF
CDR3 DNA: TGTGCCGGGGGGCGGGGGCCCAGCTCCTACAATGAGCAGTTCTTC
J gene: TRBJ2-1
clone size: -
V gene: TRBV7-6
D gene: -

CDR3 protein: CASWEPGQPYTGELFF
CDR3 DNA: TGTGCCAGCTGGGAGCCGGGACAGCCATACACCGGGGAGCTGTTTTTT
J gene: TRBJ2-2
clone size: -
V gene: TRBV5-8
D gene: TRBD1

CDR3 protein: CSVEEGAGGYTF
CDR3 DNA: TGCAGCGTTGAAGAAGGAGCGGGTGGCTACACCTTC
J gene: TRBJ1-2
clone size: -
V gene: TRBV29-1
D gene: -

CDR3 protein: CAWSPGSGGEAPQPQHF
CDR3 DNA: TGTGCCTGGAGTCCAGGGTCAGGGGGTGAAGCACCGCAGCCCCAGCATTTT
J gene: TRBJ1-5
clone size: -
V gene: TRBV30
D gene: TRBD1

CDR3 protein: CASSYSGPGELFF
CDR3 DNA: TGTGCCAGCAGTTATTCAGGGCCCGGGGAGCTGTTTTTT
J gene: TRBJ2-2
clone size: -
V gene: TRBV6-5
D gene: -

CDR3 protein: CASSLSGGYPPLPQHF
CDR3 DNA: TGTGCCAGCAGCTTATCGGGAGGGTACCCCCCACTGCCCCAGCATTTT
J gene: TRBJ1-5
clone size: -
V gene: TRBV11-2
D gene: -

CDR3 protein: CAWSGASGVGYEQYF
CDR3 DNA: TGTGCCTGGAGTGGAGCTTCGGGGGTGGGGTACGAGCAGTACTTC
J gene: TRBJ2-7
clone size: -
V gene: TRBV30
D gene: -

CDR3 protein: CASSFRQGPTDTQYF
CDR3 DNA: TGTGCCAGCAGCTTTAGACAGGGCCCCACAGATACGCAGTATTTT
J gene: TRBJ2-3
clone size: -
V gene: TRBV7-2
D gene: TRBD1

CDR3 protein: CASGFDRGYRAFF
CDR3 DNA: TGTGCTAGTGGTTTTGATAGGGGGTACCGGGCTTTCTTT
J gene: TRBJ1-1
clone size: -
V gene: TRBV12-5
D gene: -

CDR3 protein: CASSKGAAGNSYEQYF
CDR3 DNA: TGTGCCAGCAGCAAAGGTGCAGCGGGGAACTCCTACGAGCAGTACTTC
J gene: TRBJ2-7
clone size: -
V gene: TRBV21-1
D gene: -

CDR3 protein: CASSSRVRTGGNYGYTF
CDR3 DNA: TGTGCCAGCAGCTCGAGGGTCAGGACAGGGGGCAACTATGGCTACACCTTC
J gene: TRBJ1-2
clone size: -
V gene: TRBV7-8
D gene: TRBD1

CDR3 protein: CASSPREPYEQYF
CDR3 DNA: TGTGCCAGCTCACCACGGGAGCCCTACGAGCAGTACTTC
J gene: TRBJ2-7
clone size: -
V gene: TRBV18
D gene: -

CDR3 protein: CASSLGQRDEKLFF
CDR3 DNA: TGCGCCAGCAGCTTAGGACAGAGAGATGAAAAACTGTTTTTT
J gene: TRBJ1-4
clone size: -
V gene: TRBV5-1
D gene: -

CDR3 protein: CASSTPSGGKDTQYF
CDR3 DNA: TGTGCCAGCAGCACCCCCTCGGGGGGGAAAGATACGCAGTATTTT
J gene: TRBJ2-3
clone size: once
V gene: TRBV6-5
D gene: TRBD2

CDR3 protein: CASSFTGTSDYNEQFF
CDR3 DNA: TGCGCCAGCAGCTTTACCGGGACTAGCGATTACAATGAGCAGTTCTTC
J gene: TRBJ2-1
clone size: -
V gene: TRBV5-1
D gene: TRBD2

CDR3 protein: CASSPTSGSGGEQFF
CDR3 DNA: TGTGCCAGCAGCCCAACTAGCGGGAGCGGGGGTGAGCAGTTCTTC
J gene: TRBJ2-1
clone size: -
V gene: TRBV9
D gene: TRBD2

CDR3 protein: CAWTGQVGQPQHF
CDR3 DNA: TGTGCCTGGACCGGACAGGTGGGTCAGCCCCAGCATTTT
J gene: TRBJ1-5
clone size: few
V gene: TRBV30
D gene: TRBD1

CDR3 protein: CASKQQGRAYEQYF
CDR3 DNA: TGTGCCAGCAAACAACAGGGAAGGGCCTACGAGCAGTACTTC
J gene: TRBJ2-7
clone size: -
V gene: TRBV27
D gene: -

CDR3 protein: CASSYPTSGNDEQFF
CDR3 DNA: TGTGCCAGCAGTTACCCTACTAGCGGGAACGATGAGCAGTTCTTC
J gene: TRBJ2-1
clone size: once
V gene: TRBV6-6
D gene: TRBD2

CDR3 protein: CASSVAGEQFF
CDR3 DNA: TGTGCCAGCAGCGTAGCAGGTGAGCAGTTCTTC
J gene: TRBJ2-1
clone size: -
V gene: TRBV9
D gene: -

CDR3 protein: CASSFAVQGGNTEAFF
CDR3 DNA: TGTGCCAGCTCCTTCGCCGTACAGGGGGGGAACACTGAAGCTTTCTTT
J gene: TRBJ1-1
clone size: -
V gene: TRBV18
D gene: TRBD1